This T cell receptor beta chain was sequenced during a study of graft-versus-host responses after intestinal transplantation. Study overall: Once they had received anti-thymocyte globulin induction, all recipients took tacrolimus and steroids for approximately three years.

V lost 1 base, J lost 2 bases, and 15 bases lay in between. Per germline, CDR1 SGHDN and CDR2 FVKESK. There are 16 residues in the CDR3. Here immunoSEQ multiplex PCR was the method, and the copy in TCRdb shows in-frame clones only, minus some. The table has 7,500 or so clones, around four fifths seen once; the top ten hold 9.5% to 13%. Study results and caveats: The authors found GvH clones in recipient marrow, some appearing first in ileum or blood. Early after transplant, HvG clones declined as circulating GvH clones peaked. Some patients had graft-donor T cell macrochimerism. In their allografts, the ratios of graft-versus-host to host-versus-graft T cell clones were high.

As to this clone: Its target is not known.

Lymphocytes from graft epithelium and lamina propria were isolated. The origin of this receptor is a human patient who received an intestinal transplant, so some T cells may come from the graft donor. Specimen: ileum tissue, collected just under 130 days after transplant. This chain connects TRBV14 to TRBJ2-7; D may be TRBD2 (5 bases). CDR3 sequence reads: CASSQVSGVLAYEQYF. Here the CDR3 DNA reads TGTGCCAGCAGCCAAGTATCCGGGGTGCTAGCCTACGAGCAGTACTTC. The variable domain in full, with the rest retrieved from reference TRBV14 and TRBJ2-7, is EAGVTQFPSHSVIEKGQTVTLRCDPISGHDNLYWYRRVMGKEIKFLLHFVKESKQDESGMPNNRFLAERTGGTYSTLKVQPAELEDSGVYFCASSQVSGVLAYEQYFGPGTRLTVT.